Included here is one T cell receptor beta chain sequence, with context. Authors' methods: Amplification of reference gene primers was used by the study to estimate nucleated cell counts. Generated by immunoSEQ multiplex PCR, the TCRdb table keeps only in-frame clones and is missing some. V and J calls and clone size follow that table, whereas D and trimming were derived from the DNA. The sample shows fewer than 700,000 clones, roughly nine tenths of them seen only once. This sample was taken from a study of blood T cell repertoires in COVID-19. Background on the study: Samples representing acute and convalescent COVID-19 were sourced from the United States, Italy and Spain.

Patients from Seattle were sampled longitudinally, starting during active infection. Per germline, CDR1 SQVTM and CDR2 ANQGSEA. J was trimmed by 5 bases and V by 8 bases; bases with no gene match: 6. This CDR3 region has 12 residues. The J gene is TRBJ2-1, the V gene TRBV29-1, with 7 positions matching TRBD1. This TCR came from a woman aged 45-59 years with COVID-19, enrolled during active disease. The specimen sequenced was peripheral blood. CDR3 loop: CSRKGANNEQFF. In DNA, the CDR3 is TGCAGCAGGAAGGGGGCCAACAATGAGCAGTTCTTC.